This T cell receptor (beta chain) came from a study of blood T cell repertoires in COVID-19. Overall study: From T cells, B-cell-depleted T cells, or PBMCs came the material, which was cDNA or gDNA.

The CDR3 has 11 amino acids. The ends lost 10 bases at V and 4 bases at J; junction bases unmatched: 3. Germline V lookup: CDR1 SNHLY, CDR2 FYNNEI. Per the study methods: Amplification from reference gene primers served as the basis for estimated nucleated cell counts. Clones were read by immunoSEQ multiplex PCR, and TCRdb kept only the in-frame ones, dropping some. The V and J calls and clone size come from that table; D and trimming were worked out from the DNA. The sample carries roughly 50,000 clones, less than 90% recorded once. Sequencing was performed on peripheral blood. The source is a human donor in a cohort sampled during active COVID-19. The rearrangement uses TRBV2 and TRBJ1-1; the match to TRBD1 covers 7 bases. The CDR3 DNA is TGTGCCACTCAGGGGGGCACTGAAGCTTTCTTT. Translation gives CATQGGTEAFF.